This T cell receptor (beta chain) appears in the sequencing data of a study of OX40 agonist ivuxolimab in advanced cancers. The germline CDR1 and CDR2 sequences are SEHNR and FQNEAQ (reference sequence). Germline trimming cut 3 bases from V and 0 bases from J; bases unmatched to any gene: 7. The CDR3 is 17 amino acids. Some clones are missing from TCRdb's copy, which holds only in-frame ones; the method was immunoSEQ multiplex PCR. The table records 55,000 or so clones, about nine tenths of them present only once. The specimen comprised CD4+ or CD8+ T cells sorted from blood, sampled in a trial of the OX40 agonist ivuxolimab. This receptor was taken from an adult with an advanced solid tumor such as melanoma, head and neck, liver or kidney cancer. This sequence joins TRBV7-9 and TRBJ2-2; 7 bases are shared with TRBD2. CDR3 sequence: CASSFSASGSNTGELFF. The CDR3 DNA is TGTGCCAGCAGCTTTTCTGCTAGCGGTTCGAACACCGGGGAGCTGTTTTTT.